One sample yielded the 31 T cell receptor beta chains listed below, sequenced in a study of T cell changes during pregnancy in multiple sclerosis. The data were produced by immunoSEQ multiplex PCR, yet TCRdb's version contains in-frame clones alone and is incomplete. The sample has about 31,000 clones; about 90% are singletons. The specimen was CD4+ T cells from peripheral blood mononuclear cells, collected in the first trimester of pregnancy. These receptors originate from a female donor in good health, enrolled as a control in a pregnancy study.

This clone came up a few times. This rearrangement joins TRBV6-6 to TRBJ1-1; tentatively, D is TRBD1 (5 bases). Trimming took off 2 bases at V and 4 bases at J, with 14 bases between the two ends. This CDR3 has 15 amino acids. Germline CDR1 and CDR2: MNHNY and SVGAGI (reference sequence). In nucleotides, the CDR3 is TGTGCCAGCAGTTACAAGCGGGGAAGGGGCACTGAAGCTTTCTTT. Amino acid sequence: CASSYKRGRGTEAFF.

This rearrangement joins TRBV6-5 to TRBJ2-7; tentatively, D is TRBD2 (6 bases). The CDR3 covers 14 residues. The germline gives CDR1 MNHEY, CDR2 SVGAGI. V was shortened by 6 bases and J by 4 bases, with 16 bases between the two germline ends. The CDR3 is CASSSGSRGYEQYF. CDR3 sequence (DNA): TGTGCCAGCAGCAGCGGTTCGCGGGGATACGAGCAGTACTTC.

The V call is TRBV7-9, the J call TRBJ1-2, with 9 positions matching TRBD1. Germline lookup yields CDR1 SEHNR and CDR2 FQNEAQ (reference sequence). CDR3 size: 18 residues. V was pared by 5 bases and J by 1 base, with 14 bases of the junction left unmatched. CDR3 DNA sequence: TGTGCCAGCAGCAAGAGCTACCAAGACAGGGGGATTAACTATGGCTACACCTTC. This translates into CASSKSYQDRGINYGYTF.

The chain has TRBV12-5 and TRBJ2-1; TRBD1 agrees at 7 bases. The CDR3 spans 14 residues. V gave up 4 bases and J gave up 7 bases; unmatched junction bases: 7. Germline-derived CDR1 and CDR2 are LGHNT and FRNRAP. The CDR3 bases are TGTGCTAGTGGTTCGGATGACAGGGTAAATGAGCAGTTCTTC. It codes for CASGSDDRVNEQFF.

The CDR3 reads CASSLSDTEAFF. The CDR3 DNA is TGTGCCAGCAGTTTGTCGGACACTGAAGCTTTCTTT. This chain connects TRBV11-3 to TRBJ1-1; unclear D gene. CDR1 SGHNT and CDR2 YENEEA come from the germline V gene. This CDR3 is 12 amino acids long. The V end was cut by 6 bases, the J end by 3 bases, with 8 bases between.

Note on this clone: An end of the junction does not agree with germline; a read error may underlie this. J is TRBJ2-7 and V is TRBV4-1; D is perhaps TRBD1 (6 bases). This CDR3 has 14 residues. Germline CDR1 reads MGHRA; CDR2 reads YSYEKL. The CDR3 region has the DNA TGCGCCAGCAGCCGAGCGACAGGAGCCTACGAGCAGCACTTC. Protein product: CASSRATGAYEQHF.

This clone has more than one count but fewer than ten. The V and J genes are TRBV12-2 and TRBJ1-6; the table's D call, TRBD1, was not checked against the DNA. TRBV12-2 is assigned pseudogene status. The CDR3 is 18 amino acids. CDR3 sequence (DNA): TGTGCAAGTCGCTTGGAGACAGGAGGAACCTCCTATAATTCACCCCTCCACTTT. Translation: CASRLETGGTSYNSPLHF.

The chain carries TRBV2 and TRBJ1-2; D ambiguous. CDR1 and CDR2 (germline): SNHLY, FYNNEI. Trimming removed 3 bases from V and 4 bases from J, with 15 bases in between. This CDR3 has 15 residues. The CDR3 DNA is TGTGCCAGCAGTGATGGCGGGAAGGGCGCCTATGGCTACACCTTC. Encoded protein: CASSDGGKGAYGYTF.

A few counts support this clone. This sequence joins TRBV7-8 and TRBJ2-7; TRBD2 agrees at 9 bases. Trimming at V came to 5 bases and at J to 3 bases, leaving 5 bases not matched to a gene. Germline-derived CDR1 and CDR2 are SGHVS and FQNEAQ. This CDR3 region has 14 residues. This CDR3 is CASSPRGGGYEQYF. The DNA for the CDR3 is TGTGCCAGCAGCCCCCGCGGGGGGGGCTACGAGCAGTACTTC.

V and J are TRBV9 and TRBJ2-2; 8 bases are a match to TRBD1. This CDR3 is built from 14 residues. Germline V gene data show CDR1 as SGDLS and CDR2 as YYNGEE. V trimming: 3 bases; J trimming: 5 bases; junction bases outside the gene matches: 3. The CDR3 sequence: CASSERTGTGELFF. In DNA form, the CDR3 reads TGTGCCAGCAGCGAGCGGACAGGGACCGGGGAGCTGTTTTTT.

The chain has TRBV9 and TRBJ2-3, with 9 bases identical to TRBD2. Germline CDR1 SGDLS, CDR2 YYNGEE. This CDR3 is built from 15 residues. V lost 2 bases, J lost 9 bases, and 10 bases stayed unmatched. CDR3 loop: CASSVVGGGGGTQYF. The CDR3 bases are TGTGCCAGCAGCGTTGTAGGCGGGGGGGGCGGGACGCAGTATTTT.

This chain joins TRBV9 and TRBJ1-4, with D possibly being TRBD1 (6 bases). The CDR3 is 13 amino acids. V gave up 2 bases and J gave up 12 bases, with 14 bases separating them. CDR1 is SGDLS, CDR2 YYNGEE, per germline. The CDR3 coding sequence is TGTGCCAGCAGCGTGACACAGGGAAGTGAACTGTTTTTT. Translation: CASSVTQGSELFF.

The chain carries TRBV5-6 and TRBJ2-7; 11 nucleotides align to TRBD2. With V trimmed by 1 base and J by 2 bases, 5 bases remained unmatched. Germline CDR1 and CDR2: SGHDT and YYEEEE. The CDR3 runs to 16 residues. CDR3 loop: CASSLYLAGGTYEQYF. Here the CDR3 DNA reads TGTGCCAGCAGCTTGTATCTAGCGGGGGGCACCTACGAGCAGTACTTC.

The V and J genes are TRBV19 and TRBJ1-2; D not certain. Trimming removed 9 bases from V and 7 bases from J, with 18 bases in between. The CDR3 is 13 residues long. Germline CDR1 is LNHDA and CDR2 is SQIVND (reference sequence). CDR3 in DNA: TGTGCCAGCATAGCAAATATTCAAGGTGGCTACACCTTC. This sequence encodes CASIANIQGGYTF. The variable domain in full, completed from reference TRBV19 and TRBJ1-2, reads DGGITQSPKYLFRKEGQNVTLSCEQNLNHDAMYWYRQDPGQGLRLIYYSQIVNDFQKGDIAEGYSVSREKKESFPLTVTSAQKNPTAFYLCASIANIQGGYTFGSGTRLTVV.

The chain is built from TRBV6-1 and TRBJ2-5; TRBD1 matches at 9 bases. The ends lost 0 bases at V and 4 bases at J; junction bases unmatched: 6. CDR3 size: 16 residues. Germline CDR1 reads MNHNS; CDR2 reads SASEGT. The CDR3 is CASSEALGTGSETQYF. The CDR3 bases are TGTGCCAGCAGTGAAGCGCTCGGGACAGGGTCAGAGACCCAGTACTTC.

The chain joins TRBV30 to TRBJ1-6, with D perhaps matching TRBD1 (5 bases). CDR3 length: 16 amino acids. With 5 bases removed from V and 9 bases from J, the gap between germline ends came to 23 bases. The germline V gene has CDR1 GTSNPN and CDR2 SVGIG (reference sequence). This chain's CDR3 is CAWVPPRAGQGSPLHF. The CDR3 region has the DNA TGTGCCTGGGTACCACCTAGGGCAGGGCAGGGTTCACCCCTCCACTTT.

Only one count was recorded for this clone. The chain joins TRBV9 to TRBJ1-5; 9 bases fit TRBD1. CDR1 is SGDLS, CDR2 YYNGEE, per germline. V lost 4 bases and J lost 2; bases outside the gene matches: 4. The CDR3 totals 15 residues. The CDR3 spells CASSTTGGGNQPQHF. The DNA of the CDR3 is TGTGCCAGCAGCACCACAGGGGGCGGCAATCAGCCCCAGCATTTT.

The CDR3 region is CASSLARQGTEAFF. The DNA of the CDR3 is TGTGCCAGCAGCTTAGCGAGACAGGGCACTGAAGCTTTCTTT. The chain links TRBV7-2 to TRBJ1-1, with 7 bases fitting TRBD1. The CDR3 sequence is 14 residues long. Trimming took 0 bases from V and 4 from J; bases not matched to a gene: 2. Germline CDR1 and CDR2: SGHTA and FQGNSA.

The V call is TRBV18, the J call TRBJ1-3; maybe TRBD1 (6 bases). Germline CDR1 is KGHSH and CDR2 is LQKENI. V was shortened by 6 bases and J by 0 bases, with 15 bases between the two germline ends. The length of the CDR3 is 16 residues. The chain's CDR3 is CASSPPGQFSGNTIYF. The CDR3 DNA reads TGTGCCAGCTCCCCCCCCGGACAGTTCTCTGGAAACACCATATATTTT.

V and J are TRBV18 and TRBJ1-4; D is ambiguous. This CDR3 is built from 15 residues. Germline V gene lookup returns CDR1 KGHSH and CDR2 LQKENI. V gave up 3 bases and J gave up 5 bases, with 13 bases separating them. CDR3 nucleotides: TGTGCCAGCTCACCGGACTTCGACCGGAATGAAAAACTGTTTTTT. Translating it yields CASSPDFDRNEKLFF.

The chain has TRBV6-4 and TRBJ2-3; 10 bases map to TRBD2. This CDR3 is 14 amino acids long. The trim removed 2 bases at V and 5 bases at J, leaving 1 base unmatched. CDR1 is MRHNA, CDR2 SNTAGT, per germline. CDR3 residues: CASSDLAGEDTQYF. The CDR3, as DNA: TGTGCCAGCAGTGACCTAGCGGGGGAAGATACGCAGTATTTT.

In its sample, this clone was seen once. The chain couples TRBV6-6 to TRBJ1-3; D gene uncertain. The CDR3 is 15 amino acids. The germline CDR1 and CDR2 sequences are MNHNY and SVGAGI (reference sequence). V dropped 0 bases and J dropped 0 bases, with 6 bases sitting between them. The CDR3 is CASSYSYGSGNTIYF. The CDR3 bases are TGTGCCAGCAGTTACTCGTACGGCTCTGGAAACACCATATATTTT.

The rearrangement joins TRBV9 to TRBJ1-1, with 8 positions matching TRBD1. The CDR3 is 13 residues long. CDR1 and CDR2 from the germline V gene are SGDLS and YYNGEE. V was clipped by 2 bases and J by 8 bases; unmatched bases: 5. The CDR3 reads CASSVQGASEAFF. For the CDR3, the DNA is TGTGCCAGCAGCGTTCAGGGGGCTTCAGAAGCTTTCTTT.

This chain uses TRBV5-6 with TRBJ1-2; D gene uncertain. CDR1 is SGHDT and CDR2 is YYEEEE in the germline V gene. The CDR3 is made up of 13 amino acids. V lost 0 bases, J lost 2 bases, and 5 bases lay in between. This chain's CDR3 is CASSLGGNYGYTF. CDR3 sequence (DNA): TGTGCCAGCAGCTTGGGCGGAAACTATGGCTACACCTTC.

The gene calls are TRBV7-2 and TRBJ1-5; 7 nucleotides agree with TRBD1. Germline values: CDR1 SGHTA, CDR2 FQGNSA. This CDR3 spans 15 amino acids. V was clipped by 1 base and J by 4 bases; unmatched bases: 4. Written as DNA, the CDR3 is TGTGCCAGCAGCTTAGGGCAGGGGGAAAATCAGCCCCAGCATTTT. This gives the protein CASSLGQGENQPQHF.

V and J are TRBV7-2 and TRBJ1-4, with 8 bases lining up with TRBD1. CDR3 length: 15 amino acids. V was pared by 4 bases and J by 8 bases, with 9 bases of the junction left unmatched. From germline, CDR1 is SGHTA and CDR2 FQGNSA. In DNA, the CDR3 is TGTGCCAGCAGCTCAACCGGGACAGGTTTCGAAAAACTGTTTTTT. It translates to CASSSTGTGFEKLFF.

The rearrangement uses TRBV11-2 and TRBJ2-5, with TRBD2 identical over 14 bases. Looked up from germline, CDR1 is SGHAT and CDR2 is FQNNGV. Trimming took 3 bases from V and 4 from J; bases not matched to a gene: 10. This CDR3 is 18 amino acids long. CDR3: CASSLGLAGARGGETQYF. In DNA form, the CDR3 reads TGTGCCAGCAGCTTGGGACTAGCGGGGGCCAGGGGGGGAGAGACCCAGTACTTC.

The V gene is TRBV4-2, the J gene TRBJ1-5, with no clear D. In germline, CDR1 is LGHNA, CDR2 YNFKEQ. The CDR3 is 13 amino acids. The V gene lost 0 bases and the J gene lost 3 bases, with 3 bases spanning the gap. In nucleotides, the CDR3 is TGTGCCAGCAGCCAAGATTACAATCAGCCCCAGCATTTT. Translation gives CASSQDYNQPQHF.

This chain links TRBV7-2 with TRBJ2-7; a possible D gene is TRBD2 (5 bases). Deletions cut 2 bases from V and 2 bases from J, with 10 bases between. The CDR3 loop spans 14 amino acids. Looked up from germline, CDR1 is SGHTA and CDR2 is FQGNSA. The CDR3 bases are TGTGCCAGCAGCTTAAGCGGACGTACCTACGAGCAGTACTTC. The encoded protein is CASSLSGRTYEQYF. The whole variable domain, filled in from reference TRBV7-2 and TRBJ2-7, reads GAGVSQSPSNKVTEKGKDVELRCDPISGHTALYWYRQSLGQGLEFLIYFQGNSAPDKSGLPSDRFSAERTGGSVSTLTIQRTQQEDSAVYLCASSLSGRTYEQYFGPGTRLTVT.

The chain has TRBV7-6 and TRBJ1-4, with TRBD1 matching over 11 bases. The CDR3 sequence is 14 residues long. The germline V gene has CDR1 SGHVS and CDR2 FNYEAQ. The ends lost 5 bases at V and 7 bases at J; junction bases unmatched: 3. CDR3 in DNA: TGTGCCAGCAGCCCCGGACAGGGGGCTGAAAAACTGTTTTTT. This encodes CASSPGQGAEKLFF.

This clone was detected once. The chain couples TRBV10-3 to TRBJ2-5, with TRBD2 matching over 7 bases. V shed 7 bases, J shed 7 bases, and the junction held 3 bases outside the gene matches. The CDR3 has 11 amino acids. Germline-derived CDR1 and CDR2 are ENHRY and SYGVKD. CDR3 sequence (DNA): TGTGCCATCATGGGCGGGGGGACCCAGTACTTC. Translation gives CAIMGGGTQYF.